This T cell receptor beta chain comes out of a study of blood T cell repertoires in COVID-19. Across the whole study: The origin of the acute and convalescent COVID-19 samples was the United States, Italy and Spain. The analysed material was cDNA or gDNA that came from T cells, B-cell-depleted T cells, or PBMCs.

In the original processing: Estimation of nucleated cell counts relied on the amplification of reference gene primers. Profiled with immunoSEQ multiplex PCR; TCRdb holds only in-frame clones, not every one. For V, J and clone size, that table is used; D and trimming come from the DNA. The sample holds more than 100,000 clones; 87% are singletons and the top ten take about 2.5%. V lost 6 bases and J 5 bases, leaving 14 bases between the germline ends. This CDR3 spans 14 amino acids. From germline, CDR1 is SGHKS and CDR2 YYEKEE (reference sequence). The rearrangement uses TRBV5-5 and TRBJ2-2, with D maybe TRBD2 (5 bases). This receptor was obtained from a man between 50 and 59 years old with active COVID-19. Sequencing was performed on peripheral blood. CDR3 DNA: TGTGCCAGCACCCAAAAACTAGGGACCGGGGAGCTGTTTTTT. It codes for CASTQKLGTGELFF.